The 21 T cell receptor beta chains reported below all come from one sample, sequenced in a study of blood T cell repertoires in COVID-19. Method: immunoSEQ multiplex PCR; TCRdb's copy keeps in-frame clones and lacks some. Here the sample spans about 310,000 clones, 80% to 90% being singletons. The sequencing sample was made of peripheral blood. The receptors were gathered from a man in his forties or fifties with active or convalescent COVID-19.

The J gene is TRBJ1-1, the V gene TRBV6-5; perhaps TRBD1 as D (6 bases). V was shortened by 5 bases and J by 7 bases, with 14 bases between the two germline ends. The CDR3 has 13 residues. Germline CDR1 and CDR2: MNHEY and SVGAGI. CDR3 nucleotide sequence: TGTGCCAGCAGTAAGGGACACGCCATTGAAGCTTTCTTT. Translation: CASSKGHAIEAFF.

V and J are TRBV28 and TRBJ1-2, with D hard to call. The germline V gene has CDR1 MDHEN and CDR2 SYDVKM. The ends were cut back, 8 bases at V and 2 bases at J, with 9 bases in the middle. The CDR3 extends over 12 amino acids. This chain's CDR3 is CASGHLNYGYTF. In nucleotides, the CDR3 is TGTGCCAGCGGCCACCTCAACTATGGCTACACCTTC.

The chain has TRBV3-1 (or the pseudogene TRBV3-2) and TRBJ2-5; TRBD2 matches at 10 bases. From germline, CDR1 is LGHDT and CDR2 YNNKEL (reference sequence). The CDR3 is 18 amino acids. V lost 0 bases and J lost 5; bases outside the gene matches: 12. The CDR3 coding sequence is TGTGCCAGCAGCCAAGATCGGGTTAGCGGGAGGTCGGGGGAGACCCAGTACTTC. Translating gives CASSQDRVSGRSGETQYF.

This chain links TRBV4-2 with TRBJ2-5; tentatively, D is TRBD2 (5 bases). Germline V gene sequence: CDR1 LGHNA, CDR2 YNFKEQ. The CDR3 has 15 amino acids. Between the trimmed V and J ends, which lost 4 bases and 2 bases, there was a span of 14 bases. The CDR3 DNA reads as TGTGCCAGCAGCCCAGGACTTTCGCCTCAAGAGACCCAGTACTTC. It is translated as CASSPGLSPQETQYF.

The chain carries TRBV19 and TRBJ2-6; 8 bases agree with TRBD1. The CDR3 extends over 16 amino acids. The germline CDR1 and CDR2 sequences are LNHDA and SQIVND (reference sequence). V gave up 9 bases and J gave up 4 bases; unmatched junction bases: 11. Here the CDR3 reads CASQNQGAGGANVLTF. CDR3 coding DNA: TGTGCCAGCCAAAATCAGGGGGCGGGAGGGGCCAACGTCCTGACTTTC.

This chain joins TRBV2 and TRBJ1-4; 7 bases fit TRBD1. From germline, CDR1 is SNHLY and CDR2 FYNNEI. The CDR3 loop spans 12 amino acids. V shed 4 bases and J 12 bases; nucleotides not matched to a gene: 5. CDR3 sequence (DNA): TGTGCCAGCAGTGGGGGACAGCCTGAACTGTTTTTT. As protein: CASSGGQPELFF. Filled out from reference TRBV2 and TRBJ1-4, the complete variable domain reads EPEVTQTPSHQVTQMGQEVILRCVPISNHLYFYWYRQILGQKVEFLVSFYNNEISEKSEIFDDQFSVERPDGSNFTLKIRSTKLEDSAMYFCASSGGQPELFFGSGTQLSVL.

The genes are TRBV19 and TRBJ1-2; 9 nucleotides line up with TRBD1. V trimming: 6 bases; J trimming: 7 bases; junction bases outside the gene matches: 6. The germline gives CDR1 LNHDA, CDR2 SQIVND (reference sequence). There are 13 residues in the CDR3. The CDR3 loop reads CASSSDRGIGYTF. The CDR3 DNA is TGTGCCAGTAGCTCGGACAGGGGCATTGGCTACACCTTC.

The chain couples TRBV6-5 to TRBJ2-4; D is uncertain. The CDR3 spans 11 residues. V was clipped by 6 bases and J by 9 bases, with 9 bases between them. CDR1 and CDR2 from the germline V gene are MNHEY and SVGAGI. The CDR3 sequence is CASSRFGIQYF. The CDR3 nucleotides are TGTGCCAGCAGCCGTTTCGGCATTCAGTACTTC.

Only one count was recorded for this clone. This rearrangement joins TRBV3-1 (or the pseudogene TRBV3-2) to TRBJ2-5; D gene ambiguous. The CDR3 runs to 14 residues. Looked up from germline, CDR1 is LGHDT and CDR2 is YNNKEL (reference sequence). The ends were cut back, 0 bases at V and 2 bases at J, with 7 bases in the middle. The CDR3 region has the DNA TGTGCCAGCAGCCAAGATGTAGCTCAAGAGACCCAGTACTTC. As protein: CASSQDVAQETQYF.

This chain uses TRBV4-3 with TRBJ1-2; 9 positions match TRBD1. V dropped 4 bases and J dropped 4; count of bases not matched to a gene: 10. This CDR3 comprises 16 residues. The germline gives CDR1 LGHNA, CDR2 YSLEER. CDR3 bases: TGCGCCAGCAGCCCCGGGACAGGGCCGGGGACCTATGGCTACACCTTC. Translating it yields CASSPGTGPGTYGYTF.

The rearrangement uses TRBV21-1 and TRBJ2-7; TRBD2 is the table's D call, not checked against the DNA. TRBV21-1 is flagged as a pseudogene. The CDR3 contains 17 residues. The CDR3 DNA follows: TGTGCCAGCAGCAAGCGGGAAACCGGGGCCCTTCACGGGCAGCAGTACTTC. Translating it yields CASSKRETGALHGQQYF.

The rearrangement joins TRBV7-8 to TRBJ2-7, with 9 bases matching TRBD2. The V gene end was trimmed by 4 bases and the J gene end by 7 bases; junction bases not matched to a gene: 11. Germline V gives CDR1 SGHVS, CDR2 FQNEAQ. The CDR3 has 15 residues. The CDR3: CASSSVRGRAGEQYF. The CDR3 nucleotides read TGTGCCAGCAGCTCGGTTCGCGGGAGGGCGGGTGAGCAGTACTTC.

This chain connects TRBV4-2 to TRBJ2-5; 9 bases are a match to TRBD1. The junction had 8 bases not matched to a gene; V was cut back by 4 bases and J by 5 bases. Germline CDR1 is LGHNA and CDR2 is YNFKEQ. The CDR3 extends over 15 amino acids. The CDR3 sequence: CASSRSGTGMETQYF. Here the CDR3 DNA reads TGTGCCAGCAGCCGTTCCGGGACAGGGATGGAGACCCAGTACTTC.

This clone was seen only a few times. V gene TRBV6-5 combines with J gene TRBJ2-1; 7 bases fit TRBD1. This CDR3 spans 13 amino acids. Germline CDR1 and CDR2: MNHEY and SVGAGI. The V gene end was trimmed by 7 bases and the J gene end by 4 bases; junction bases not matched to a gene: 4. The chain's CDR3 is CASTGTVYNEQFF. CDR3 in DNA: TGTGCCAGCACGGGGACAGTTTACAATGAGCAGTTCTTC.

V usage is TRBV28 and J usage is TRBJ1-4, with D unclear. V dropped 3 bases and J dropped 8 bases, with 4 bases sitting between them. CDR1 and CDR2 from the germline V gene are MDHEN and SYDVKM. CDR3 length: 11 residues. The CDR3 spells CASSFQEKLFF. The CDR3, as DNA: TGTGCCAGCAGTTTCCAGGAAAAACTGTTTTTT. Based on the CDR3 plus reference TRBV28 and TRBJ1-4, the full variable domain is DVKVTQSSRYLVKRTGEKVFLECVQDMDHENMFWYRQDPGLGLRLIYFSYDVKMKEKGDIPEGYSVSREKKERFSLILESASTNQTSMYLCASSFQEKLFFGSGTQLSVL.

The chain links TRBV29-1 to TRBJ2-1; no reliable D call. The CDR3 is 17 residues long. Germline CDR1 SQVTM, CDR2 ANQGSEA. V lost 0 bases and J lost 2, with 17 bases in between. DNA for the CDR3: TGCAGCGTTGAAGATCTTTTGGCTGCGGCTACCTACAATGAGCAGTTCTTC. Translating gives CSVEDLLAAATYNEQFF.

As concerns this clone: The same CDR3 is also encoded by other DNA sequences in this sample. The chain recombines TRBV18 with TRBJ2-5; D is undetermined. Trimming took 1 base from V and 1 from J, leaving 4 bases between them. The CDR3 loop spans 13 amino acids. Germline V gene sequence: CDR1 KGHSH, CDR2 LQKENI. The CDR3 sequence is CASSPRGQETQYF. CDR3 coding DNA: TGTGCCAGCTCACCACGAGGCCAAGAGACCCAGTACTTC.

A single count supports this clone. The CDR3 reads CASSPDLRGDTQYF. DNA of the CDR3: TGTGCCAGCAGCCCCGACTTGAGAGGAGATACGCAGTATTTT. The V call is TRBV7-2, the J call TRBJ2-3, with D hard to call. The CDR3 runs 14 residues. Germline V gives CDR1 SGHTA, CDR2 FQGNSA. Trimming cost V 5 bases and J 5 bases, with 14 bases left between them.

The chain has TRBV24-1 and TRBJ1-5; D not resolved. The CDR3 is made up of 12 amino acids. The germline V gene has CDR1 KGHDR and CDR2 SFDVKD. V lost 9 bases and J lost 1, with 6 bases in between. Here the CDR3 DNA reads TGTGCCACCGGGGAGAGCAATCAGCCCCAGCATTTT. Its translation is CATGESNQPQHF.

This clone was seen more than once but under ten times. CDR3 amino acids: CASSEALAGREQYF. The CDR3 DNA sequence: TGCGCCAGCAGTGAGGCTCTAGCGGGACGCGAGCAGTACTTC. The chain uses TRBV10-1 and TRBJ2-7, with 9 bases matching TRBD2. Germline V lookup: CDR1 WNHNN, CDR2 SYGVQD (reference sequence). The V segment lost 2 bases and the J segment 6 bases; nucleotides outside the gene matches: 5. The CDR3 totals 14 residues.

The chain uses TRBV6-5 and TRBJ2-1; possibly TRBD1 for D (6 bases). V was pared by 6 bases and J by 2 bases, with 11 bases between. The CDR3 is 14 amino acids. Germline loops: CDR1 MNHEY, CDR2 SVGAGI. CDR3 residues: CASRGQSPYNEQFF. DNA of the CDR3: TGTGCCAGCAGAGGACAGTCCCCCTACAATGAGCAGTTCTTC.